Following are 20 T cell receptor beta chains from one sample sequenced in a study of blood T cell repertoires in COVID-19. The table came from immunoSEQ multiplex PCR; TCRdb's copy has only in-frame clones and leaves some out. The table lists around 63,000 clones, 80% to 85% of them singletons. Sequencing was done on a sample of peripheral blood. The source is an elderly woman with active or convalescent COVID-19.

On this clone itself: Within the sample, other DNA sequences also encode this same CDR3. The chain couples TRBV3-1 (or the pseudogene TRBV3-2) to TRBJ1-5; D gene unclear. Germline V CDR1 and CDR2: LGHDT, YNNKEL (reference sequence). The V and J ends lost 0 bases and 0 bases respectively, with 6 bases between them. The CDR3 extends over 15 amino acids. Written as DNA, the CDR3 is TGTGCCAGCAGCCAAGACGGCGGTAGCAATCAGCCCCAGCATTTT. This sequence encodes CASSQDGGSNQPQHF.

This chain links TRBV9 with TRBJ1-3; a weak D match, TRBD1 (5 bases). This CDR3 spans 17 amino acids. Trimming took 0 bases from V and 4 from J, leaving 17 bases between them. CDR1 SGDLS and CDR2 YYNGEE come from the germline V gene. CDR3 coding DNA: TGTGCCAGCAGCGTAGATGGGCCAGGGTCGGGCGGAAACACCATATATTTT. This codes for CASSVDGPGSGGNTIYF.

Only a few counts were recorded for this clone. Additional DNA sequences in this sample encode the identical CDR3. Here the CDR3 DNA reads TGCGCCAGCAGCTTAGCGGGATACACAGATACGCAGTATTTT. Translating gives CASSLAGYTDTQYF. The chain couples TRBV5-1 to TRBJ2-3; 7 bases line up with TRBD2. Germline trimming cut 2 bases from V and 2 bases from J; bases unmatched to any gene: 2. CDR1 and CDR2 (germline): SGHRS, YFSETQ. The CDR3 has 14 amino acids.

The chain links TRBV29-1 to TRBJ1-4, with unresolved D. V lost 3 bases and J 5 bases, leaving 16 bases between the germline ends. Germline lookup yields CDR1 SQVTM and CDR2 ANQGSEA. The CDR3 has 15 residues. The DNA for the CDR3 is TGCAGCGTTGAGCGCGGAGGCATCAACAATGAAAAACTGTTTTTT. The encoded protein is CSVERGGINNEKLFF.

The count of this clone is one. The V gene is TRBV6-4, the J gene TRBJ1-1, with a possible D match to TRBD1 (5 bases). This CDR3 spans 18 amino acids. V lost 2 bases to trimming and J lost 3 bases, with 22 bases between them. Germline V gene lookup returns CDR1 MRHNA and CDR2 SNTAGT. The CDR3 DNA is TGTGCCAGCAGTGACCCGAACATGACAGAGGACGGTGACACTGAAGCTTTCTTT. Translating it yields CASSDPNMTEDGDTEAFF.

V usage is TRBV23-1 and J usage is TRBJ2-7; TRBD1 matches 7 bases. TRBV23-1 is an ORF for which the function is uncertain. CDR3 length equals 18 residues. The trim removed 6 bases at V and 4 bases at J, leaving 21 bases unmatched. In DNA form, the CDR3 reads TGCGCCAGCAGAGGGACCGCGACAGGGAGCCCCCCCCATTACGAGCAGTACTTC. This codes for CASRGTATGSPPHYEQYF.

J is TRBJ1-2 and V is TRBV19, with 10 nucleotides matching TRBD1. Germline lookup yields CDR1 LNHDA and CDR2 SQIVND (reference sequence). V shed 11 bases and J 1 base; nucleotides not matched to a gene: 7. This CDR3 spans 14 amino acids. CDR3 sequence: CACRGTGDNYGYTF. The CDR3 nucleotides read TGTGCCTGTCGGGGGACAGGGGATAACTATGGCTACACCTTC.

This clone appeared a single time. The V gene is TRBV19, the J gene TRBJ2-2; TRBD1 agrees at 7 bases. The CDR3 consists of 15 residues. J was trimmed by 5 bases and V by 3 bases; bases with no gene match: 6. CDR1 LNHDA and CDR2 SQIVND come from the germline V gene (reference sequence). The DNA for the CDR3 is TGTGCCAGTAGTATTTATTCACAGGGGACCGGGGAGCTGTTTTTT. Translating it yields CASSIYSQGTGELFF.

The gene calls are TRBV27 and TRBJ1-1; a possible D gene is TRBD1 (6 bases). The V end was cut by 0 bases, the J end by 2 bases, with 10 bases between. CDR1 and CDR2 (germline): MNHEY, SMNVEV (reference sequence). There are 15 residues in the CDR3. The CDR3 DNA follows: TGTGCCAGCAGTTTATCGCAACAGGGAAACACTGAAGCTTTCTTT. Its translation is CASSLSQQGNTEAFF.

This chain connects TRBV18 to TRBJ1-4; TRBD1 agrees at 9 bases. Losses at the gene ends were 0 bases for V and 8 bases for J; bases not matched to a gene: 7. Germline V gene lookup returns CDR1 KGHSH and CDR2 LQKENI. There are 16 residues in the CDR3. The DNA for the CDR3 is TGTGCCAGCTCACCACCTGTTGGACAGGGGAACGAAAAACTGTTTTTT. Encoded protein: CASSPPVGQGNEKLFF.

CDR3: CASSLGQQGNEQYF. CDR3 bases: TGTGCCAGCAGCTTAGGCCAACAGGGGAACGAGCAGTACTTC. The chain combines TRBV7-9 with TRBJ2-7; 7 nucleotides align to TRBD1. V gave up 1 base and J gave up 5 bases; unmatched junction bases: 5. Germline V lookup: CDR1 SEHNR, CDR2 FQNEAQ (reference sequence). CDR3 length: 14 residues.

The chain combines TRBV10-3 with TRBJ1-5; D gene unclear. Germline CDR1 reads ENHRY; CDR2 reads SYGVKD. Trimming left V 4 bases short and J 8 bases short, with 12 bases between. The CDR3 totals 13 residues. CDR3: CAISVTQEEPQHF. For the CDR3, the DNA is TGTGCCATCAGTGTGACCCAGGAAGAGCCCCAGCATTTT.

This chain uses TRBV12-5 with TRBJ1-1; D gene ambiguous. The V end lost 2 bases, the J end lost 3 bases, and 4 bases lay between the germline ends. This CDR3 has 12 residues. CDR1 LGHNT and CDR2 FRNRAP come from the germline V gene. As DNA, the CDR3 is TGTGCTAGTGGTTTGTATCACACTGAAGCTTTCTTT. Translation gives CASGLYHTEAFF.

This clone has a handful of counts. The chain joins TRBV5-6 to TRBJ2-1; the D gene is possibly TRBD2 (5 bases). V was pared by 0 bases and J by 7 bases, with 17 bases between. The germline gives CDR1 SGHDT, CDR2 YYEEEE. The CDR3 extends over 16 amino acids. The CDR3 nucleotides read TGTGCCAGCAGCTTGGGGGTTTCGGGCGGGTGGAATGAGCAGTTCTTC. The encoded protein is CASSLGVSGGWNEQFF.

This sequence joins TRBV28 and TRBJ2-1, with TRBD2 matching over 13 bases. Germline loops: CDR1 MDHEN, CDR2 SYDVKM. The CDR3 length is 15 residues. V lost 8 bases, J lost 7 bases, and 8 bases stayed unmatched. The CDR3 DNA follows: TGTGCCAGCGTCCCAACTAGCGGGGGGGCAAATGAGCAGTTCTTC. Translating gives CASVPTSGGANEQFF.

V and J are TRBV6-2 or TRBV6-3 and TRBJ2-7; 8 nucleotides align to TRBD2. Germline CDR1 reads MNHEY; CDR2 reads SVGEGT. With 5 bases clipped from V and 6 bases from J, the junction kept 18 bases outside the gene matches. This CDR3 is 17 amino acids long. CDR3 region: CASSGRAGTRGGGEQYF. Written as DNA, the CDR3 is TGTGCCAGCAGTGGCCGGGCCGGGACTAGGGGCGGAGGCGAGCAGTACTTC.

The chain joins TRBV9 to TRBJ2-5; 8 bases match TRBD1. J gave up 0 bases and V 3 bases, and 4 bases lay outside the gene matches. Germline V gene lookup returns CDR1 SGDLS and CDR2 YYNGEE. The CDR3 totals 15 residues. The CDR3 loop reads CASSGIQGDQETQYF. CDR3 coding DNA: TGTGCCAGCAGCGGGATACAGGGGGACCAAGAGACCCAGTACTTC.

The chain couples TRBV3-1 (or the pseudogene TRBV3-2) to TRBJ1-1, with a weak D call TRBD1 (6 bases). V was cut by 4 bases and J by 4 bases, with 13 bases left in between. This CDR3 spans 14 amino acids. Germline CDR1 is LGHDT and CDR2 is YNNKEL (reference sequence). CDR3 residues: CASSPTTGSTEAFF. The CDR3 DNA reads TGTGCCAGCAGCCCGACCACAGGGTCCACTGAAGCTTTCTTT.

J is TRBJ1-1 and V is TRBV6-2 or TRBV6-3; a possible D gene is TRBD1 (5 bases). V lost 5 bases and J lost 0, with 7 bases in between. Germline CDR1 MNHEY, CDR2 SVGEGT. There are 13 residues in the CDR3. Written as DNA, the CDR3 is TGTGCCAGCAGTACGACAGTGAACACTGAAGCTTTCTTT. This gives the protein CASSTTVNTEAFF.

The chain carries TRBV6-5 and TRBJ2-1; a weak D match, TRBD1 (6 bases). Between the trimmed V and J ends, which lost 2 bases and 15 bases, there was a span of 20 bases. Germline lookup yields CDR1 MNHEY and CDR2 SVGAGI. The CDR3 covers 14 residues. The chain's CDR3 is CASSYALGQPGLFF. The CDR3 region has the DNA TGTGCCAGCAGTTACGCCCTTGGACAGCCGGGATTGTTCTTC.